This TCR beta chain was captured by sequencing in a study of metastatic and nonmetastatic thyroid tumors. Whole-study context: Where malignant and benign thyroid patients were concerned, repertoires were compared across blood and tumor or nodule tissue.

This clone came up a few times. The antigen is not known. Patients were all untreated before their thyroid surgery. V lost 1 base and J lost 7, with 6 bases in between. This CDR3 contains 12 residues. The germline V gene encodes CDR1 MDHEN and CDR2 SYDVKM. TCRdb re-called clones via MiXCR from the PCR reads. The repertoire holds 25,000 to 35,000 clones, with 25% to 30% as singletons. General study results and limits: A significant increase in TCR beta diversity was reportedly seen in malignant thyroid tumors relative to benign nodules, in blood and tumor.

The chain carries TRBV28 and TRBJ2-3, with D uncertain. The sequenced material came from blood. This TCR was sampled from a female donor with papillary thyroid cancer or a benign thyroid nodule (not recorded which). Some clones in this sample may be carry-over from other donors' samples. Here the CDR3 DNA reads TGTGCCAGCAGTTTATTAGGGAATACGCAGTATTTT. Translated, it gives CASSLLGNTQYF.